This T cell receptor beta chain was obtained from a study of breast tumors, draining lymph nodes, adjacent tissues. This clonotype was recorded at least ten times. TCRdb ran MiXCR on the multiplex PCR reads and lists one entry per CDR3 protein. Here the sample spans 20,000 to 25,000 distinct CDR3 sequences, 23% being singletons. The sequence derives from a female donor with breast cancer. Some clones in this sample may be carry-over from other donors' samples. Material for sequencing was breast tumor tissue.

CDR3 sequence reads: CAISESIVDTQYF. The CDR3 nucleotides are TGTGCCATCAGTGAGTCGATTGTAGATACGCAGTATTTT. This chain joins TRBV10-3 and TRBJ2-3; unclear D gene. Per the germline V gene, CDR1 is ENHRY and CDR2 is SYGVKD. V lost 0 bases and J 5 bases, leaving 6 bases between the germline ends. The CDR3 is 13 amino acids.